This TCR beta chain came from a study of control samples from healthy donors and cancer patients. Trimming shortened V by 2 bases and J by 6 bases, and 13 bases separated the two germline ends. The CDR3 runs 14 residues. Germline CDR1 and CDR2: MNHNY and SVGAGI (reference sequence). Sequencing used immunoSEQ multiplex PCR; TCRdb keeps in-frame clones, though not all of them. This table holds roughly 190,000 clones, around 91% found once. The sample consisted of blood. The chain has TRBV6-6 and TRBJ1-2; D possibly corresponds to TRBD1 (6 bases). This TCR came from a woman in her 30s in good health. CDR3: CASSYGTSGHGYTF. The CDR3 region has the DNA TGTGCCAGCAGTTACGGGACATCCGGCCATGGCTACACCTTC.